The rows below give T cell receptor beta chains drawn from one sample of a study of T cell changes during pregnancy in multiple sclerosis. This table comes from immunoSEQ multiplex PCR, and its TCRdb copy is limited to in-frame clones, with some not included. The sample includes about 43,000 clones, approximately 91% of them seen just once. The sequenced material came from PBMCs (not recorded whether the cells were cultured). The receptors derive from a female donor with multiple sclerosis, enrolled in a pregnancy study. Each CDR3 is given with its conserved first and last residue. A D gene is named only where the DNA matches it firmly.

>TRBV7-6|NA
CASSLVVGNQPQHF
>TRBV6-5|TRBD1
CASSYKAGQGSYEQYF
>TRBV7-2|NA
CASTLEFSGNTIYF
>TRBV6-1|NA
CASSEVEGQPQHF
>TRBV7-9|NA
CASTTAPQETQYF
>TRBV28|TRBD1
CASSPRDRSYEQYF
>TRBV19|NA
CASSRGEYSPGYGYTF
>TRBV13|NA
CASSLEGRRGQETQYF
>TRBV10-3|NA
CAIRLGQYTEAFF
>TRBV30|NA
CAWSAGHKSGEELFF
>TRBV28|TRBD2
CASSLGGRDTQYF
>TRBV30|NA
CAWSPWGGSSGNTIYF
>TRBV27|NA
CASSLETRHTDTQYF
>TRBV7-3|NA
CASSLSPPGKQETQYF
>TRBV27|TRBD1
CASRASGQGKPQHF
>TRBV10-1|NA
CASSVGGNGEQYF
>TRBV7-6|TRBD2
CASSPRATSGGKETQYF
>TRBV7-7|NA
CASSPFFLRKNTEAFF
>TRBV27|NA
CASSEKSANYGYTF
>TRBV2|TRBD2
CASSGGTSGRGTDTQYF
>TRBV27|NA
CASRLAGGNQPQHF
>TRBV4-1|TRBD2
CASSQEKPLAGGAHEQYF
>TRBV13|TRBD2
CASNTLAGAPYNEQFF
>TRBV7-9|TRBD2
CASTVSGRSSYNEQFF
>TRBV5-1|TRBD2
CASSQTSGNEQFF
>TRBV30|TRBD2
CAWGLAGADTQYF
>TRBV2|NA
CASSLRAGQETQYF
>TRBV27|TRBD1
CASSPTTGGYGYTF